The 15 T cell receptor beta chains below come from one sample, sequenced in a study of human T cells and chemical hapten exposure. Each CDR3 protein gets one entry after TCRdb re-called the RACE reads with MiXCR. The sample consists of around 250,000 distinct CDR3 sequences, about 8.6% of them appearing once. Described time point: pre-sensitization, week 0. This sample's treatment: therapeutic diphenylcyclopropenone sensitization with weekly scalp DPC. This material consisted of whole blood, taken in connection with sensitization to the hapten diphenylcyclopropenone (DPC). The receptors were sampled from a woman in her forties with alopecia areata. Some clones in this sample may be carry-over from other donors' samples.

The V gene is TRBV5-1, the J gene TRBJ2-7; TRBD1 matches at 8 bases. With 0 bases clipped from V and 0 bases from J, the junction kept 5 bases outside the gene matches. This CDR3 has 16 residues. Germline CDR1 SGHRS, CDR2 YFSETQ. CDR3 region: CASSLGPTGGSYEQYF. The CDR3 region has the DNA TGCGCCAGCAGCTTGGGCCCAACAGGGGGCTCCTACGAGCAGTACTTC.

The V gene is TRBV3-1, the J gene TRBJ2-3; D is possibly TRBD2 (7 bases). The CDR3 runs 14 residues. Trimming took 4 bases from V and 3 from J, leaving 11 bases between them. Germline values: CDR1 LGHDT, CDR2 YNNKEL (reference sequence). CDR3 in DNA: TGTGCCAGCAGCCCCGAGGGGGGGACAGATACGCAGTATTTT. Residues: CASSPEGGTDTQYF.

The chain combines TRBV2 with TRBJ2-3; TRBD2 agrees at 7 bases. This CDR3 spans 14 amino acids. V shed 11 bases and J 0 bases; nucleotides not matched to a gene: 8. Germline assignment: CDR1 SNHLY and CDR2 FYNNEI. CDR3 sequence: CADGEGLSTDTQYF. CDR3 coding DNA: TGTGCCGACGGGGAGGGTCTAAGCACAGATACGCAGTATTTT.

This clonotype was found many times. The gene calls are TRBV7-2 and TRBJ2-1; 11 nucleotides align to TRBD2. The germline V gene has CDR1 SGHTA and CDR2 FQGNSA. V dropped 1 base and J dropped 1; count of bases not matched to a gene: 6. This CDR3 is 18 amino acids long. The CDR3 loop reads CASSLGSSGRRSYNEQFF. In DNA form, the CDR3 reads TGTGCCAGCAGCTTAGGCTCTAGCGGGAGGAGGTCCTACAATGAGCAGTTCTTC.

The chain recombines TRBV7-2 with TRBJ2-3, with a possible D match to TRBD1 (5 bases). Germline values: CDR1 SGHTA, CDR2 FQGNSA. The length of the CDR3 is 14 residues. The V end was cut by 2 bases, the J end by 0 bases, with 6 bases between. CDR3 nucleotide sequence: TGTGCCAGCAGCTTATACAGGAGCACAGATACGCAGTATTTT. Translation gives CASSLYRSTDTQYF.

V and J are TRBV24-1 and TRBJ2-1; TRBD1 or TRBD2 may be the D gene (5 bases each). V dropped 10 bases and J dropped 5 bases, with 14 bases sitting between them. The CDR3 runs 13 residues. The germline CDR1 and CDR2 sequences are KGHDR and SFDVKD. The DNA for the CDR3 is TGTGCCACAAGAGGGGCAGCCAACAATGAGCAGTTCTTC. It yields the protein CATRGAANNEQFF.

The rearrangement links TRBV6-1 to TRBJ2-5; D uncertain. V was shortened by 3 bases and J by 4 bases, with 12 bases between the two germline ends. The CDR3 has 14 residues. CDR1 and CDR2 (germline): MNHNS, SASEGT. The CDR3 sequence is CASSEFQYRETQYF. The CDR3 DNA reads as TGTGCCAGCAGTGAGTTTCAGTATAGAGAGACCCAGTACTTC.

The sample holds a few counts of this clonotype. The chain has TRBV20-1 and TRBJ1-3; no firm D call. CDR3 length equals 14 residues. The V end was cut by 0 bases, the J end by 8 bases, with 14 bases between. Germline CDR1 is DFQATT and CDR2 is SNEGSKA (reference sequence). CDR3 nucleotides: TGCAGTGCTAGAGATCCCCGTTTATTGGACACCATATATTTT. Protein sequence: CSARDPRLLDTIYF.

In its sample, this clonotype was seen a few times. This chain connects TRBV11-2 to TRBJ2-1; D is undetermined. CDR1 is SGHAT and CDR2 is FQNNGV in the germline V gene. The length of the CDR3 is 10 residues. Trimming removed 10 bases from V and 10 bases from J, with 11 bases in between. CDR3 protein: CATGFIEQFF. CDR3 DNA: TGTGCCACAGGTTTTATCGAGCAGTTCTTC.

V is TRBV9 and J is TRBJ1-1, with a weak D call TRBD1 (5 bases). Trimming removed 1 base at V and 4 bases at J, with 8 bases between. Per the germline V gene, CDR1 is SGDLS and CDR2 is YYNGEE. The CDR3 consists of 13 residues. CDR3 region: CASSVQGATEAFF. CDR3 bases: TGTGCCAGCAGCGTACAGGGCGCCACTGAAGCTTTCTTT.

This clonotype has a count of ten or more. This chain uses TRBV6-6 with TRBJ2-5; D is unclear. Germline-derived CDR1 and CDR2 are MNHNY and SVGAGI (reference sequence). Trimming cost V 5 bases and J 0 bases, with 22 bases left between them. This CDR3 has 18 amino acids. The CDR3 coding sequence is TGTGCCAGCAGTACGCCTTCTGGCAGGCAGCCGTACCAAGAGACCCAGTACTTC. It is translated as CASSTPSGRQPYQETQYF.

The V and J genes are TRBV5-6 and TRBJ1-4; D unresolved. Trimming shortened V by 3 bases and J by 0 bases, and 15 bases separated the two germline ends. The germline CDR1 and CDR2 sequences are SGHDT and YYEEEE. The CDR3 has 17 amino acids. The CDR3 spells CASSSGLSGATNEKLFF. CDR3 DNA sequence: TGTGCCAGCAGCTCTGGACTTTCAGGTGCAACTAATGAAAAACTGTTTTTT.

The sample holds a few counts of this clonotype. The rearrangement uses TRBV6-6 and TRBJ1-5; D uncertain. From germline, CDR1 is MNHNY and CDR2 SVGAGI (reference sequence). The V gene lost 8 bases and the J gene lost 1 base, with 9 bases spanning the gap. This CDR3 region has 13 residues. This chain's CDR3 is CASQKSSNQPQHF. CDR3 DNA sequence: TGTGCCAGCCAAAAGAGCAGCAATCAGCCCCAGCATTTT.

The chain is built from TRBV11-1 and TRBJ2-7, with D unresolved. Trimming removed 1 base from V and 6 bases from J, with 4 bases in between. CDR1 is SGHAT, CDR2 FQDESV, per germline (reference sequence). The CDR3 extends over 11 amino acids. For the CDR3, the DNA is TGTGCCAGCAGCTTAGACAGCGAGCAGTACTTC. It encodes CASSLDSEQYF. The whole variable domain, filled in from reference TRBV11-1 and TRBJ2-7, reads EAEVAQSPRYKITEKSQAVAFWCDPISGHATLYWYRQILGQGPELLVQFQDESVVDDSQLPKDRFSAERLKGVDSTLKIQPAELGDSAMYLCASSLDSEQYFGPGTRLTVT.

This clonotype occurred many times. This chain's CDR3 is CASSLSTQKGDTEAFF. The CDR3 region has the DNA TGTGCCAGCAGTTTATCGACCCAAAAGGGGGACACTGAAGCTTTCTTT. V gene TRBV28 combines with J gene TRBJ1-1; possible D gene TRBD1, 6 bases. V was pared by 1 base and J by 3 bases, with 15 bases between. The CDR3 length is 16 residues. Germline values: CDR1 MDHEN, CDR2 SYDVKM.